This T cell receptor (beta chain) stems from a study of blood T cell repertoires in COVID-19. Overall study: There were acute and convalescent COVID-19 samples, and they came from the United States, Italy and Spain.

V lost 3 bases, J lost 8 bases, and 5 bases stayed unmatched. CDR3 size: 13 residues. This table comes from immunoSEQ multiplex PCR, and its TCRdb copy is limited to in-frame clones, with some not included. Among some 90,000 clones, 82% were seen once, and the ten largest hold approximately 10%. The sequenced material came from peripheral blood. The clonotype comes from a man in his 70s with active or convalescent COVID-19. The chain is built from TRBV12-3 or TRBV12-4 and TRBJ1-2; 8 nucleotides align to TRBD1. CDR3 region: CASSFQGAGGYTF. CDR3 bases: TGTGCCAGCAGTTTTCAGGGGGCGGGAGGCTACACCTTC.